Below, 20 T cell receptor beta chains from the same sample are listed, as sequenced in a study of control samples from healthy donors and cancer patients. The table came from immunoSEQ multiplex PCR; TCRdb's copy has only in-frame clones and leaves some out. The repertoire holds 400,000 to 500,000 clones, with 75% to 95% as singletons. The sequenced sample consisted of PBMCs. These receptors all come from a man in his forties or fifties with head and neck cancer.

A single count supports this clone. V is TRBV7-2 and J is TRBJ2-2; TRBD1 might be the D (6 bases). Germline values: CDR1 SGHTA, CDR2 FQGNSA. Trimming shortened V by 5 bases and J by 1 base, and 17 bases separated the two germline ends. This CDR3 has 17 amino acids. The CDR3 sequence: CASSPGGAVGNTGELFF. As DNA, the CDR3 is TGTGCCAGCAGCCCTGGGGGCGCCGTGGGGAACACCGGGGAGCTGTTTTTT. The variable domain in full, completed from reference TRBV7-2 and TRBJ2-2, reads GAGVSQSPSNKVTEKGKDVELRCDPISGHTALYWYRQSLGQGLEFLIYFQGNSAPDKSGLPSDRFSAERTGGSVSTLTIQRTQQEDSAVYLCASSPGGAVGNTGELFFGEGSRLTVL.

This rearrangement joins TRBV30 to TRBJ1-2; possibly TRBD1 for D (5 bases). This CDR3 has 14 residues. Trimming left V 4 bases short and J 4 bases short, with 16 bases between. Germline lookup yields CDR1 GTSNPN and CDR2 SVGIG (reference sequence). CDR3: CAWTVGTKIYGYTF. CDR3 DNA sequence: TGTGCCTGGACGGTTGGGACTAAAATCTATGGCTACACCTTC.

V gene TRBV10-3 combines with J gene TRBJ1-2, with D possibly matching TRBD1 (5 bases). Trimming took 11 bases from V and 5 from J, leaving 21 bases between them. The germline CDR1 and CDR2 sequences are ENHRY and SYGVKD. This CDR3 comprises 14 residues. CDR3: CAARQLPDDYGYTF. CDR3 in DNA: TGTGCCGCCCGACAGTTACCTGATGATTATGGCTACACCTTC.

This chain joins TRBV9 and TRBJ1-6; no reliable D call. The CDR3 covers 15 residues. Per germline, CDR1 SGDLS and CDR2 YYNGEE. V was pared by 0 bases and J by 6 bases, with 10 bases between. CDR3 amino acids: CASSVDPQSNSPLHF. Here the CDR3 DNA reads TGTGCCAGCAGCGTAGACCCCCAATCTAATTCACCCCTCCACTTT.

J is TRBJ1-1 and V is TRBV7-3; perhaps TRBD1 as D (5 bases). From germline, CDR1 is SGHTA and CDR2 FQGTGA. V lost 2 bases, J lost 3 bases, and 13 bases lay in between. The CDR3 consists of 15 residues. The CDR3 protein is CASSLVGGLDTEAFF. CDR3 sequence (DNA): TGTGCCAGCAGCTTAGTGGGGGGTTTGGACACTGAAGCTTTCTTT.

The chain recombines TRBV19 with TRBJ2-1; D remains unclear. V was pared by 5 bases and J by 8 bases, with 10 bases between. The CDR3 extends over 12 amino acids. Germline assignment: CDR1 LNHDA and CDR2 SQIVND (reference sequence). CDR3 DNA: TGTGCCAGTAGTTTGAACCCGGATGAGCAGTTCTTC. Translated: CASSLNPDEQFF.

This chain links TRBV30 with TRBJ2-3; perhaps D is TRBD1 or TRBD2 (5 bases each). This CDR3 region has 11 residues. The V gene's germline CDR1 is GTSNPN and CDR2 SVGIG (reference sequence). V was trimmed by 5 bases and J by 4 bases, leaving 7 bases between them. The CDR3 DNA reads TGTGCCTGGGGGACCTCAGATACGCAGTATTTT. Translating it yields CAWGTSDTQYF.

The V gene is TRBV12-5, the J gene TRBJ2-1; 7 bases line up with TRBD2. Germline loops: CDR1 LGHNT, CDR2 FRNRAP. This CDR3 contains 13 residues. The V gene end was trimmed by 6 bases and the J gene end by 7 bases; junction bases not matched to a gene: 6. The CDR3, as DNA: TGTGCTAGTGGGATGCGGGAGAGGAATGAGCAGTTCTTC. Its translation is CASGMRERNEQFF.

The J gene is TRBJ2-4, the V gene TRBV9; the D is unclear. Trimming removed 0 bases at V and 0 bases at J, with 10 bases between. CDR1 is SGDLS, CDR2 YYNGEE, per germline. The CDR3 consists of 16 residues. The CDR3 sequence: CASSVGLELAKNIQYF. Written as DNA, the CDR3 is TGTGCCAGCAGCGTAGGACTCGAACTAGCCAAAAACATTCAGTACTTC.

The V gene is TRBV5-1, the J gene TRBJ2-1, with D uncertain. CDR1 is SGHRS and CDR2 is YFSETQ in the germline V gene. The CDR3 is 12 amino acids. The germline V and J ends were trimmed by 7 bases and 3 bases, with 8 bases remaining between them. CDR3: CASGSFYNEQFF. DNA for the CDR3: TGCGCCAGCGGAAGTTTCTACAATGAGCAGTTCTTC.

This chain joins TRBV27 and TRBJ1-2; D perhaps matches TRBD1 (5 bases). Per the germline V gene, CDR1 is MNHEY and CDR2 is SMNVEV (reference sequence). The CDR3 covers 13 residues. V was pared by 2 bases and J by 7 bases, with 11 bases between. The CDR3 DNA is TGTGCCAGCAGTTTAACGGCAGGGACTGGCTACACCTTC. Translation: CASSLTAGTGYTF.

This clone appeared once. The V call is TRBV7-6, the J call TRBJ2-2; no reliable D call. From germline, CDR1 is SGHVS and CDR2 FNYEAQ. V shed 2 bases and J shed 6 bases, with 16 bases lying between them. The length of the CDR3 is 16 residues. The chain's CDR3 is CASSLRKVPVAGELFF. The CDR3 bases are TGTGCCAGCAGCTTAAGGAAGGTCCCCGTCGCCGGGGAGCTGTTTTTT.

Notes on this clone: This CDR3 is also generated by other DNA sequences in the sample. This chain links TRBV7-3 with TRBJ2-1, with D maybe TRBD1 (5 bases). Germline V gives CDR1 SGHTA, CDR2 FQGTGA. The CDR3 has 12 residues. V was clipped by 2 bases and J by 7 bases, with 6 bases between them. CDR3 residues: CASSLPGNEQFF. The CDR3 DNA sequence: TGTGCCAGCAGCTTACCAGGGAATGAGCAGTTCTTC. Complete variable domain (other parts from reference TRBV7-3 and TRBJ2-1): GAGVSQTPSNKVTEKGKYVELRCDPISGHTALYWYRQSLGQGPEFLIYFQGTGAADDSGLPNDRFFAVRPEGSVSTLKIQRTERGDSAVYLCASSLPGNEQFFGPGTRLTVL.

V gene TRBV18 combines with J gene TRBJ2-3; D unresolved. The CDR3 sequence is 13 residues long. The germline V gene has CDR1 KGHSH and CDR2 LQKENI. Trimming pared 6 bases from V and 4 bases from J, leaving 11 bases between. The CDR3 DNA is TGTGCCAGCTCCTCGGTTGGCCCAGATACGCAGTATTTT. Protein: CASSSVGPDTQYF.

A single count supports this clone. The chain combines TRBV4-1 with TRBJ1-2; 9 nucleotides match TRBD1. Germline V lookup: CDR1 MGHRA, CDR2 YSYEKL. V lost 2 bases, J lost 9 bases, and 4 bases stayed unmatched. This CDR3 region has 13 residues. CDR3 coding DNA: TGCGCCAGCAGCCAAAGGGACAGGGAGAGCTACACCTTC. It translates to CASSQRDRESYTF.

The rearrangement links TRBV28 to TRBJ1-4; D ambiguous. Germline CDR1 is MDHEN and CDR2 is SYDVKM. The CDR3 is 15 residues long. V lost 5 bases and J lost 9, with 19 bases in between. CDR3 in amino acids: CASSIRALASQKLFF. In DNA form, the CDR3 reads TGTGCCAGCAGTATACGGGCCCTCGCTAGCCAAAAACTGTTTTTT.

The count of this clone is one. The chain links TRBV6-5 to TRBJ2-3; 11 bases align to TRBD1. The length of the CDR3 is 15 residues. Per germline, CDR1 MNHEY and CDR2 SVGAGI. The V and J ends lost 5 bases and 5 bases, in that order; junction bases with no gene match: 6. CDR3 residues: CASSRGTGGRDTQYF. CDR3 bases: TGTGCCAGCAGTCGAGGGACAGGGGGGAGAGATACGCAGTATTTT.

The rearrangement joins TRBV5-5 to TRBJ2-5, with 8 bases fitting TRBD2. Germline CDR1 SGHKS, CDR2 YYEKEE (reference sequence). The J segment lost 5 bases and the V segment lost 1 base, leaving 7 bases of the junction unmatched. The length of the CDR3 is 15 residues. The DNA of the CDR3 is TGTGCCAGCAGCTTGACTCCCGGGGGGGGCGAGACCCAGTACTTC. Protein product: CASSLTPGGGETQYF.

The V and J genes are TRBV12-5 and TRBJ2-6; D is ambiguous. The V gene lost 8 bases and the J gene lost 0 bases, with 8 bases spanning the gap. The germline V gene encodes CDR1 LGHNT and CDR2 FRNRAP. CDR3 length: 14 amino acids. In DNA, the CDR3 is TGTGCTAGTCGCGAGAACTCTGGGGCCAACGTCCTGACTTTC. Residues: CASRENSGANVLTF. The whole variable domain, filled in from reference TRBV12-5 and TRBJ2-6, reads DARVTQTPRHKVTEMGQEVTMRCQPILGHNTVFWYRQTMMQGLELLAYFRNRAPLDDSGMPKDRFSAEMPDATLATLKIQPSEPRDSAVYFCASRENSGANVLTFGAGSRLTVL.

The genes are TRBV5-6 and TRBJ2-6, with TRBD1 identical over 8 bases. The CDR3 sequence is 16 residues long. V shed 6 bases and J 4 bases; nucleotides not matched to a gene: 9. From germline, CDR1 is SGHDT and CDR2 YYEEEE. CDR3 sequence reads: CASNLGQGLGANVLTF. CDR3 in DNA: TGTGCCAGCAACCTCGGACAGGGCTTGGGGGCCAACGTCCTGACTTTC.